These 8 T cell receptor beta chains share one sample of origin, sequenced in a study of T cell repertoires in cytomegalovirus infection. Their antigens remain unidentified. TCRdb called the reads again in MiXCR, with one record for every CDR3 protein. The table records some 920,000 distinct CDR3 sequences, around 31% of them present only once. The sample was cultured CD8+ T cells from PBMCs, taken from culture after CMV antigen stimulation. These receptors were obtained from a human donor in good health (CMV status not recorded). Some clones in this sample may be carry-over from other donors' samples.

This clonotype has more than one count but fewer than ten. The chain recombines TRBV7-6 with TRBJ2-5; either TRBD1 or TRBD2 may supply D (6 bases each). The V gene lost 5 bases and the J gene lost 2 bases, with 18 bases spanning the gap. Per germline, CDR1 SGHVS and CDR2 FNYEAQ. The length of the CDR3 is 16 residues. The CDR3 spells CASSHGGGGVQETQYF. The CDR3 coding sequence is TGTGCCAGCAGCCACGGAGGGGGTGGGGTACAAGAGACCCAGTACTTC. The whole variable domain, remainder taken from reference TRBV7-6 and TRBJ2-5, is GAGVSQSPRYKVTKRGQDVALRCDPISGHVSLYWYRQALGQGPEFLTYFNYEAQQDKSGLPNDRFSAERPEGSISTLTIQRTEQRDSAMYRCASSHGGGGVQETQYFGPGTRLLVL.

This clonotype was picked up a small number of times. The chain links TRBV12-3 or TRBV12-4 to TRBJ1-5, with TRBD1 identical over 9 bases. The junction had 14 bases not matched to a gene; V was cut back by 3 bases and J by 5 bases. The CDR3 covers 18 residues. The CDR3 nucleotides are TGTGCCAGCAGTTTTGAAGTCTTTAGAACAGGGGGCCATCAGCCCCAGCATTTT. Translation gives CASSFEVFRTGGHQPQHF.

There are many counts of this clonotype. V usage is TRBV7-8 and J usage is TRBJ2-1; the match to TRBD1 covers 9 bases. Germline V gene sequence: CDR1 SGHVS, CDR2 FQNEAQ. V lost 2 bases, J lost 8 bases, and 10 bases stayed unmatched. This CDR3 has 16 residues. CDR3 nucleotide sequence: TGTGCCAGCAGCTTATTGGGACAGGGTCTTTTGGATGAGCAGTTCTTC. It encodes CASSLLGQGLLDEQFF.

V usage is TRBV4-2 and J usage is TRBJ1-1, with D perhaps matching TRBD1 (6 bases). V was clipped by 1 base and J by 3 bases, with 12 bases between them. The CDR3 is 15 amino acids. Germline loops: CDR1 LGHNA, CDR2 YNFKEQ. CDR3 coding DNA: TGTGCCAGCAGCCAAGCTACAGGGCGGTACACTGAAGCTTTCTTT. The encoded protein is CASSQATGRYTEAFF.

In this sample, this clonotype turned up a few times. The gene calls are TRBV19 and TRBJ1-1, with a possible D match to TRBD1 (6 bases). V was clipped by 9 bases and J by 0 bases, with 11 bases between them. This CDR3 contains 13 residues. The germline V gene encodes CDR1 LNHDA and CDR2 SQIVND (reference sequence). The CDR3 reads CARSGHLNTEAFF. In DNA form, the CDR3 reads TGTGCCAGATCGGGACACTTGAACACTGAAGCTTTCTTT.

This clonotype was seen a few times. This chain's CDR3 is CASSLSTVREKLFF. The CDR3 region has the DNA TGTGCCAGCAGCTTATCTACAGTGAGGGAAAAACTGTTTTTT. The chain recombines TRBV7-8 with TRBJ1-4, with unresolved D. Germline-derived CDR1 and CDR2 are SGHVS and FQNEAQ. The V gene lost 2 bases and the J gene lost 8 bases, with 12 bases spanning the gap. The CDR3 has 14 residues.

This clonotype appeared many times. The chain couples TRBV7-9 to TRBJ2-2; perhaps TRBD2 as D (5 bases). Germline lookup yields CDR1 SEHNR and CDR2 FQNEAQ (reference sequence). The CDR3 is 17 residues long. The V end lost 7 bases, the J end lost 1 base, and 19 bases lay between the germline ends. The CDR3 sequence: CASTQTTGDLNTGELFF. DNA for the CDR3: TGTGCCAGCACCCAAACGACCGGGGATCTGAACACCGGGGAGCTGTTTTTT.

As to this clonotype: An end of the junction does not agree with germline; a read error may underlie this. The CDR3: CASSFVGEGADQPQHF. In DNA, the CDR3 is TGTGCCAGCAGCTTCGTAGGGGAAGGGGCTGATCAGCCCCAGCATTTT. The chain couples TRBV5-3 to TRBJ1-5; a weak D match, TRBD1 (5 bases). TRBV5-3 is sorted into the ORF group, with uncertain function. This CDR3 has 16 residues.